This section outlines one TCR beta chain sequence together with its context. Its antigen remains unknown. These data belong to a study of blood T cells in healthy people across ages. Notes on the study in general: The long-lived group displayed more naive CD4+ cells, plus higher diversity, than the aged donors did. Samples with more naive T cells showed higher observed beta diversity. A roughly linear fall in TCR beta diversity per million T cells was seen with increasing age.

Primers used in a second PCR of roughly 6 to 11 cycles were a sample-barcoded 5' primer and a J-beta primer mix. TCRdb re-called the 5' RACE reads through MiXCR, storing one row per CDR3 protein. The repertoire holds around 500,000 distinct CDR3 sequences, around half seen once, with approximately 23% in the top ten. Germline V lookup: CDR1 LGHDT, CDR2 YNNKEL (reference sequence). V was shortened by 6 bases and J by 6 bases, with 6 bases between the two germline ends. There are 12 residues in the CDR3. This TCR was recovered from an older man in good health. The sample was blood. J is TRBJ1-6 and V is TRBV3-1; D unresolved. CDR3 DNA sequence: TGTGCCAGCAGTTGGACTAATTCACCCCTCCACTTT. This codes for CASSWTNSPLHF.